This T cell receptor (beta chain) was retrieved from a study of identical twins. This clonotype occurred a few times. The germline gives CDR1 DFQATT, CDR2 SNEGSKA (reference sequence). This CDR3 is 14 amino acids long. V lost 5 bases to trimming and J lost 0 bases; unmatched junction nucleotides: 7. Each CDR3 protein is one row after TCRdb ran MiXCR on the 5' RACE reads. The sample lists 640,000 or so distinct CDR3 sequences, approximately 6% seen once, with roughly 1.8% in the top ten. What was sequenced was naive T cells sorted from blood. This clonotype was sampled from a young man in good health. This chain joins TRBV20-1 and TRBJ2-7; 7 positions agree with TRBD1. CDR3 protein: CSALGTASSYEQYF. The CDR3 DNA follows: TGCAGTGCTCTCGGGACAGCCAGCTCCTACGAGCAGTACTTC.